The source of this T cell receptor beta chain is a study of CD8 T cells in Susac syndrome (dated by TCRdb to between 2018 and 2021). For the study in its entirety: Among the Susac syndrome patients who were sequenced, clinically active disease was present in over 5 and clinical remission was observed in about eight. At blood withdrawal, Susac syndrome patients were either therapy-naive, taking corticosteroids (in some cases with IVIg as well), or taking IVIg alone. Repertoire sequencing was used to test whether CD8+ T cell activation and differentiation in Susac syndrome was antigen driven. Overall study results and their limits: The study acknowledged that relatively few individuals were included in the TCR sequencing and HLA analysis. In the CD4+ T cell repertoire of Susac syndrome patients, clonal expansion was not detected.

A single count supports this clonotype. No cognate antigen has been identified for it. It has no much larger one-base neighbor in the sample; base qualities were not kept. One read is thin evidence. Peripheral blood CD8+ and CD4+ T cells from healthy donors, Susac syndrome patients and multiple sclerosis patients were profiled by high-throughput TCR beta sequencing. The Susac syndrome patients fulfilled recently defined diagnostic criteria for either definite or probable disease. Bulk CD8+ and CD4+ T cells were purified magnetically by negative isolation, whereas CD8+ TEMRA cells were enriched by FACS. Blood was collected in EDTA tubes and processed within 24 hours, with PBMCs isolated through density gradient centrifugation. PBMCs intended for TCR sequencing were cryopreserved in liquid nitrogen and thawed later in a water bath at 37 degrees C. The sorted or isolated CD4+, CD8+ and CD8+ TEMRA cells had a purity of 90% or higher.

RNA was extracted using the RNeasy kit, and about 0.45 to 1 ug of the RNA was reverse transcribed with random hexamers. The immunoSEQ multiplex PCR assay, which covers 54 Vbeta and 13 Jbeta segments, was used to amplify TCR beta CDR3 regions. To correct PCR amplification bias, a synthetic template baseline was used for both primer optimization and computational correction. The authors' analysis ran thus. Only productive sequences were kept, with reads annotated to V, D and J genes according to IMGT and analyzed in immunoSEQ Analyzer. Clonality was computed as one minus Shannon entropy normalized by log2 of the number of productive unique sequences. Public and private clones were assessed among the 100 most prevalent clones of each patient and control. Clones were defined as Susac-specific when absent from the healthy and MS cohorts, from approximately 1,100 published viral clones and from other ImmuneACCESS disease sequences. The public sequencing data were trimmed at Q25 with fastp and processed into clonotypes with MiXCR by TCRdb, which kept only in-frame beta chains. A single entry per CDR3 protein holds the most common genes and DNA from its merged rows. In this record, the V and J calls reflect TCRdb's handling and not the investigators' own analysis. The sample data list approximately 190,000 distinct CDR3 sequences, and around 95% of these were observed just once. The top ten hold more than 0.08% of the sample.

Spanning cysteine to phenylalanine, the CDR3 consists of 12 amino acids. Only CDR3 DNA is held: 36 bases, read in frame from base 1. The junction shows trimming of 3 bases on V and 7 bases on J, plus 12 bases between the germline ends. CDR1 and CDR2 are drawn from the germline V gene (reference sequence): GTSNPN, SVGIG. What was sequenced was CD4+ T cells from PBMCs. This receptor chain uses TRBV30 and TRBJ1-1; perhaps TRBD1 is the D gene, with 5 bases matching. The TCR originated in a human donor with Susac syndrome. The CDR3 region reads CAWSTTGGEAFF. The bases are TGTGCCTGGAGCACCACGGGGGGTGAAGCTTTCTTT.